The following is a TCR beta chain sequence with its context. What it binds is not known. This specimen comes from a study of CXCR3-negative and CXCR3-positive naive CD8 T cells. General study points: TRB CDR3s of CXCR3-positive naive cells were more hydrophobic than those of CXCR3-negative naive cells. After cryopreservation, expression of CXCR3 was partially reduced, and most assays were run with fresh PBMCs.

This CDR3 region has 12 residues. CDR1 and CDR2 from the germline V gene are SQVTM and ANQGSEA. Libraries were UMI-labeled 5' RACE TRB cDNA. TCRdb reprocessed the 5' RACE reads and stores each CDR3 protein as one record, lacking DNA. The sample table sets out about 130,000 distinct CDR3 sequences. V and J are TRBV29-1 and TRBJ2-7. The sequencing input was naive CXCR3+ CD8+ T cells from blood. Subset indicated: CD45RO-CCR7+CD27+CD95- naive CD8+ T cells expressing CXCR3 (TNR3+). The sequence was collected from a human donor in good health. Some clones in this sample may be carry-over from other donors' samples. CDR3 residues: CSVKDEDYEQYF.